Shown below are 14 T cell receptor beta chains from a single sample sequenced in a study of beta chain features in type 1 diabetes. Every isolated RNA sample was fully reverse transcribed, so sequencing captured expressed TCRB transcripts. Produced via immunoSEQ multiplex PCR; TCRdb's table is partial and in-frame only. Of some 300,000 clones listed, 7.5% to 9.5% were seen once; the top ten hold about 0.93%. Sequencing was performed on central memory CD4+ T cells from blood. These receptors all stem from a woman aged 18-29 years in good health.

This clone was detected a few times. The chain is built from TRBV7-9 and TRBJ1-4; D is ambiguous. With 3 bases removed from V and 7 bases from J, the gap between germline ends came to 12 bases. There are 14 residues in the CDR3. The germline V gene has CDR1 SEHNR and CDR2 FQNEAQ (reference sequence). This CDR3 reads CASSFISHAEKLFF. CDR3 in DNA: TGTGCCAGCAGCTTTATCTCCCACGCTGAAAAACTGTTTTTT.

This clone was recorded at least ten times. The gene calls are TRBV11-1 and TRBJ2-7; no clear D gene. Germline assignment: CDR1 SGHAT and CDR2 FQDESV (reference sequence). The CDR3 loop spans 14 amino acids. The V and J ends lost 1 base and 4 bases respectively, with 11 bases between them. The DNA of the CDR3 is TGTGCCAGCAGCTTAGGCCCTGCTGGATACGAGCAGTACGTC. Translating it yields CASSLGPAGYEQYV.

The chain uses TRBV19 and TRBJ2-3; D uncertain. The CDR3 extends over 13 amino acids. CDR1 and CDR2 from the germline V gene are LNHDA and SQIVND (reference sequence). With 5 bases removed from V and 4 bases from J, the gap between germline ends came to 10 bases. The CDR3 nucleotides read TGTGCCAGTAGTTTGGGTCCAGCAGATACGCAGTATTTT. Protein product: CASSLGPADTQYF. Full variable domain (remainder filled in from reference TRBV19 and TRBJ2-3): DGGITQSPKYLFRKEGQNVTLSCEQNLNHDAMYWYRQDPGQGLRLIYYSQIVNDFQKGDIAEGYSVSREKKESFPLTVTSAQKNPTAFYLCASSLGPADTQYFGPGTRLTVL.

The table lists this clone with a few counts. V usage is TRBV29-1 and J usage is TRBJ1-5, with D tentatively TRBD1 (5 bases). Looked up from germline, CDR1 is SQVTM and CDR2 is ANQGSEA. The V and J ends lost 6 bases and 7 bases respectively, with 13 bases between them. The CDR3 consists of 12 residues. CDR3: CSVGEGWQPQHF. CDR3 sequence (DNA): TGCAGCGTAGGGGAGGGATGGCAGCCCCAGCATTTT.

The rearrangement joins TRBV19 to TRBJ2-2, with 11 nucleotides matching TRBD1. The length of the CDR3 is 14 residues. Germline trimming cut 9 bases from V and 5 bases from J; bases unmatched to any gene: 5. Germline loops: CDR1 LNHDA, CDR2 SQIVND (reference sequence). The CDR3 loop reads CASLDRGRTGELFF. The DNA for the CDR3 is TGTGCCAGCCTGGACAGGGGGCGTACCGGGGAGCTGTTTTTT.

V and J are TRBV12-5 and TRBJ1-1; D perhaps matches TRBD1 (5 bases). Per germline, CDR1 LGHNT and CDR2 FRNRAP. Trimming left V 2 bases short and J 5 bases short, with 6 bases between. This CDR3 is 12 amino acids long. CDR3 sequence: CASGLRGTEAFF. The CDR3 nucleotides read TGTGCTAGTGGTTTGAGGGGAACTGAAGCTTTCTTT.

This clone was detected only a few times. The chain recombines TRBV9 with TRBJ2-7; tentatively, D is TRBD2 (6 bases). Germline values: CDR1 SGDLS, CDR2 YYNGEE. The CDR3 covers 13 residues. The germline V and J ends were trimmed by 3 bases and 4 bases, with 11 bases remaining between them. CDR3 sequence reads: CASSAQGGYEQYF. The CDR3 DNA is TGTGCCAGCAGCGCCCAGGGAGGTTACGAGCAGTACTTC.

The chain combines TRBV9 with TRBJ2-2; perhaps D is TRBD1 or TRBD2 (5 bases each). CDR1 is SGDLS, CDR2 YYNGEE, per germline. The CDR3 runs 14 residues. V was trimmed by 3 bases and J by 4 bases, leaving 10 bases between them. The CDR3 DNA is TGTGCCAGCAGCGGGGGGACGGCCACCGGGGAGCTGTTTTTT. The encoded protein is CASSGGTATGELFF.

About this clone itself: Different DNA sequences within this sample yield the same CDR3. The CDR3 DNA reads as TGTGCCAGCAGCCTATCCGGGAGTACAGATACGCAGTATTTT. Protein: CASSLSGSTDTQYF. The V and J genes are TRBV7-2 and TRBJ2-3; the D gene is possibly TRBD2 (6 bases). The ends were cut back, 5 bases at V and 3 bases at J, with 12 bases in the middle. Germline CDR1 reads SGHTA; CDR2 reads FQGNSA. The CDR3 consists of 14 residues.

The V and J genes are TRBV28 and TRBJ2-7, with unresolved D. CDR3 length: 11 amino acids. Germline CDR1 is MDHEN and CDR2 is SYDVKM. Trimming took 2 bases from V and 3 from J, leaving 2 bases between them. The CDR3 DNA sequence: TGTGCCAGCAGTTTAATCTACGAGCAGTACTTC. It is translated as CASSLIYEQYF.

This clone was recorded a few times. This chain joins TRBV30 and TRBJ1-4; D is perhaps TRBD1 (6 bases). CDR1 and CDR2 from the germline V gene are GTSNPN and SVGIG (reference sequence). This CDR3 contains 15 residues. The ends were cut back, 0 bases at V and 8 bases at J, with 16 bases in the middle. The CDR3, as DNA: TGTGCCTGGAGTGTAAGCACCTCGGGGGCAGAAAAACTGTTTTTT. Translation gives CAWSVSTSGAEKLFF.

This chain joins TRBV4-2 and TRBJ1-1; TRBD1 matches 8 bases. The V segment lost 7 bases and the J segment 2 bases; nucleotides outside the gene matches: 9. The CDR3 runs 15 residues. In germline, CDR1 is LGHNA, CDR2 YNFKEQ. The CDR3 coding sequence is TGTGCCAGCATTCCCAGGACAGGGATCAACACTGAAGCTTTCTTT. This translates into CASIPRTGINTEAFF.

The chain has TRBV18 and TRBJ2-3; 11 bases are a match to TRBD2. The CDR3 has 15 residues. Losses at the gene ends were 2 bases for V and 6 bases for J; bases not matched to a gene: 4. Germline assignment: CDR1 KGHSH and CDR2 LQKENI. This chain's CDR3 is CASSPASGGIDTQYF. Here the CDR3 DNA reads TGTGCCAGCTCACCAGCTAGCGGGGGGATCGATACGCAGTATTTT.

This clone was recorded a few times. The J gene is TRBJ1-4, the V gene TRBV15, with D possibly matching TRBD1 (5 bases). This CDR3 contains 15 residues. V lost 0 bases to trimming and J lost 5 bases, with 10 bases between them. CDR1 LNHNV and CDR2 YYDKDF come from the germline V gene (reference sequence). This CDR3 is CATSRDGRVNEKLFF. CDR3 bases: TGTGCCACCAGCAGAGATGGCAGGGTGAATGAAAAACTGTTTTTT.